This T cell receptor (beta chain) is drawn from a study of T cell repertoires in cytomegalovirus infection. This clonotype was observed many times. In TCRdb, the reads were re-called with MiXCR into one record per CDR3 protein. The sample has approximately 240,000 distinct CDR3 sequences; more than 9% are singletons. This receptor was taken from a human donor in good health (CMV status not recorded). Some clones in this sample may be carry-over from other donors' samples. The sequenced sample consisted of PBMCs.

Here the CDR3 reads CASRPNGVETQYF. The CDR3 nucleotides are TGTGCCAGCAGGCCGAACGGGGTCGAGACCCAGTACTTC. This chain links TRBV12-3 or TRBV12-4 with TRBJ2-5, with a weak D call TRBD2 (5 bases). The CDR3 has 13 residues. Trimming took 6 bases from V and 5 from J, leaving 13 bases between them.